The 10 T cell receptor beta chains presented below share a single source sample, sequenced in a study of vaccination and CD4 T cells after COVID-19. The treatment: approximately 9-day PBMC culture with coronavirus spike peptide pools or control peptides (ViraFEST assay). Sequencing of cultured CD4+ T cell DNA used the Oncomine TCR Beta short-read assay. TCRdb re-called the PCR reads through MiXCR, storing one row per CDR3 protein. The table has 9,500 to 13,000 distinct CDR3 sequences, approximately 65% seen once. Their recognized antigens are unknown. The starting material was CD4+ T cells from blood, cultured in vitro, obtained before SARS-CoV-2 vaccination. The receptors originated from a human donor who had recovered from COVID-19.

V and J are TRBV27 and TRBJ2-6; possibly TRBD1 or TRBD2 for D (5 bases each). Germline V gene lookup returns CDR1 MNHEY and CDR2 SMNVEV (reference sequence). The CDR3 has 18 residues. Between the trimmed V and J ends, which lost 5 bases and 6 bases, there was a span of 23 bases. This CDR3 is CASSISGTNLWEANVLTF. CDR3 bases: TGTGCCAGCAGTATTTCCGGGACGAATCTCTGGGAGGCCAACGTCCTGACTTTC.

V usage is TRBV19 and J usage is TRBJ2-3, with 10 nucleotides matching TRBD1. J gave up 1 base and V 3 bases, and 1 base lay outside the gene matches. Germline V gene data show CDR1 as LNHDA and CDR2 as SQIVND (reference sequence). The CDR3 has 15 residues. The CDR3: CASSIGTGGTDTQYF. DNA of the CDR3: TGTGCCAGTAGTATTGGGACAGGGGGCACAGATACGCAGTATTTT.

To note about this clonotype: Germline is not matched at one junction end, which may reflect a read error. The J gene is TRBJ2-3, the V gene TRBV5-6; 7 nucleotides line up with TRBD2. Germline CDR1 is SGHDT and CDR2 is YYEEEE. This CDR3 comprises 14 residues. The CDR3 spells CASSSTGLRPQLDF. CDR3 nucleotides: TGTGCCAGCAGCTCCACGGGACTAAGACCGCAGTTGGATTTT. Variable domain in full (rest from reference TRBV5-6 and TRBJ2-3): DAGVTQSPTHLIKTRGQQVTLRCSPKSGHDTVSWYQQALGQGPQFIFQYYEEEERQRGNFPDRFSGHQFPNYSSELNVNALLLGDSALYLCASSSTGLRPQLDFGPGTRLTVL.

This chain connects TRBV7-2 to TRBJ2-5, with TRBD2 matching 10 bases. After removal of 5 bases from V and 2 bases from J, the junction contained 11 bases not matched to a gene. Looked up from germline, CDR1 is SGHTA and CDR2 is FQGNSA. This CDR3 is built from 17 residues. CDR3 in DNA: TGTGCCAGCAGCCCGATGACTAGCGGGTGGTTACAAGAGACCCAGTACTTC. Translation: CASSPMTSGWLQETQYF.

The chain has TRBV28 and TRBJ2-1; 7 bases agree with TRBD1. CDR3 size: 16 residues. J gave up 3 bases and V 1 base, and 6 bases lay outside the gene matches. CDR1 is MDHEN, CDR2 SYDVKM, per germline. The CDR3 spells CASSLSGTGDYNEQFF. The CDR3, as DNA: TGTGCCAGCAGTTTATCTGGCACAGGGGACTACAATGAGCAGTTCTTC.

V gene TRBV20-1 combines with J gene TRBJ1-3; no clear D. Germline assignment: CDR1 DFQATT and CDR2 SNEGSKA (reference sequence). This CDR3 contains 14 residues. V lost 0 bases and J 1 base, leaving 7 bases between the germline ends. CDR3 region: CSAREVGSGNTIYF. The CDR3 DNA follows: TGCAGTGCTAGAGAGGTGGGGTCTGGAAACACCATATATTTT.

CDR3 sequence: CASRAHPPESYEQYF. In nucleotides, the CDR3 is TGTGCCAGCAGGGCCCATCCCCCCGAGTCCTACGAGCAGTACTTC. The chain links TRBV2 to TRBJ2-7; D unclear. The CDR3 has 15 amino acids. Between the trimmed V and J ends, which lost 6 bases and 1 base, there was a span of 16 bases. Germline CDR1 reads SNHLY; CDR2 reads FYNNEI.

This chain links TRBV20-1 with TRBJ1-1, with TRBD1 matching over 9 bases. The V segment lost 2 bases and the J segment 3 bases; nucleotides outside the gene matches: 10. The CDR3 sequence is 16 residues long. Germline V lookup: CDR1 DFQATT, CDR2 SNEGSKA (reference sequence). The CDR3 spells CSARTDRGFLDTEAFF. The CDR3 bases are TGCAGTGCTAGAACGGACAGGGGCTTCCTCGACACTGAAGCTTTCTTT.

The chain joins TRBV20-1 to TRBJ1-2; 7 bases are a match to TRBD1. CDR3 length equals 12 residues. The ends lost 6 bases at V and 5 bases at J; junction bases unmatched: 6. Germline V CDR1 and CDR2: DFQATT, SNEGSKA (reference sequence). The CDR3 region is CSARDSQYGYTF. Written as DNA, the CDR3 is TGCAGTGCGCGGGACAGCCAATATGGCTACACCTTC.

The rearrangement links TRBV10-1 to TRBJ2-2; D unclear. The CDR3 totals 13 residues. Germline-derived CDR1 and CDR2 are WNHNN and SYGVQD (reference sequence). Trimming pared 0 bases from V and 6 bases from J, leaving 5 bases between. In DNA, the CDR3 is TGCGCCAGCAGTGAGTCGGGCGCCGGGGAGCTGTTTTTT. Protein sequence: CASSESGAGELFF.